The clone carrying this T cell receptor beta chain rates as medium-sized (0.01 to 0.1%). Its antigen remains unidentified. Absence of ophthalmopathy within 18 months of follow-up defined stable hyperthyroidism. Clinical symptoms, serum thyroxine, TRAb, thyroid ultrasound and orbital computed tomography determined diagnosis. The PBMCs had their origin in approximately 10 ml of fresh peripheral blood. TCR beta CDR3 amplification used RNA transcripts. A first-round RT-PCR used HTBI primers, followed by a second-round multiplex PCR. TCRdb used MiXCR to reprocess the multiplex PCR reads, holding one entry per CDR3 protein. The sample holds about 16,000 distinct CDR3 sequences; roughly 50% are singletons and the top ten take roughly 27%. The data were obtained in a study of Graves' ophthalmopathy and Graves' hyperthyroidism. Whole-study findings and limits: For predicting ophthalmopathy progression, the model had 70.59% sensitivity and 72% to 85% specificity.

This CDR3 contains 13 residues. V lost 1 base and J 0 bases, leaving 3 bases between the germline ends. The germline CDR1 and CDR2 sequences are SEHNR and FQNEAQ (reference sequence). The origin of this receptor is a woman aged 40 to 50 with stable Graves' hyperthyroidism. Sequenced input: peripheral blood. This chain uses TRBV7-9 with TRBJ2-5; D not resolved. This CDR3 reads CASSLVNQETQYF. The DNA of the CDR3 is TGTGCCAGCAGCTTAGTTAACCAAGAGACCCAGTACTTC.